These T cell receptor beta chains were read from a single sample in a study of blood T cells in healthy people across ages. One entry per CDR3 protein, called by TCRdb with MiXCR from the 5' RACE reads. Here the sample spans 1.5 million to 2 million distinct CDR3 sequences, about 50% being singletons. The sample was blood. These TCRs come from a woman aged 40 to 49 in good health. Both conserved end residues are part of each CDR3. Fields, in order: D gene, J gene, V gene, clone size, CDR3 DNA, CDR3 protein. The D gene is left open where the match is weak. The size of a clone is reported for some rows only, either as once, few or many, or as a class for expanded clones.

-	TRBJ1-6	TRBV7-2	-	TGTGCCAGCAGCCCAGCGGCGGGGGTGAAGAATTCACCCCTCCACTTT	CASSPAAGVKNSPLHF
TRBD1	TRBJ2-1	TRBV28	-	TGTGCCAGCAGCTTTTCCCCGGGACAGGGGTCGAATGAGCAGTTCTTC	CASSFSPGQGSNEQFF
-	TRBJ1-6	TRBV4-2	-	TGTGCCAGCAGCCAAGTTAAGGGAAAACCGGCCACCCTCCACTTT	CASSQVKGKPATLHF
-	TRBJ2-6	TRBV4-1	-	TGCGCCAGCAGCCAAGAGTCTGGGGCGCGGTCGACTTTC	CASSQESGARSTF
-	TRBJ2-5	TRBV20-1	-	TGCAGTGCGAGCCGGGCAGGGAGGTTTAACAATGAGCAGTACTTC	CSASRAGRFNNEQYF
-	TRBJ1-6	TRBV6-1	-	TGTGCCAGCACCTGGGGGGAACAAAATTCACCCCTCCACTTT	CASTWGEQNSPLHF
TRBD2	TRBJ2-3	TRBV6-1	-	TGTGCCAGCAGTGCCACTAGCGGGGGGGCCGTGGATACGCAGTATTTT	CASSATSGGAVDTQYF
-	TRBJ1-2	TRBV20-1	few	TGCAGTGCTGGACGCCCGACGGGGAACTATGGCTACACCTTC	CSAGRPTGNYGYTF
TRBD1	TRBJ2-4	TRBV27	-	TGTGCCAGCAGTTCCCCTACAGGGGAAGGGCCAAACATTCAGTACTTC	CASSSPTGEGPNIQYF
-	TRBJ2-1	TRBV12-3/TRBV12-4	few	TGTGCCAGCAGTACCTTTATGGGGTCTGAGCAGTTCTTC	CASSTFMGSEQFF
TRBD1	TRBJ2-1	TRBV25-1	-	TGTGCCAGCAGTGGGCACAGGGGCGGTGAGCAGTTCTTC	CASSGHRGGEQFF
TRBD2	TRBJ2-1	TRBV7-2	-	TGTGCCAGCAGCCCGGGACTAGCGCCCTACAATGAGCAGTTCTTC	CASSPGLAPYNEQFF
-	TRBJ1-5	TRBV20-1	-	TGCAGTGCTAGTGGGGGCGCGGGATCCCGGCAGCCCCAGCATTTT	CSASGGAGSRQPQHF
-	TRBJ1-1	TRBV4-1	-	TGCGCCAGCAGCCAAACAGGGTTAGGCACTGAAGCTTTCTTT	CASSQTGLGTEAFF
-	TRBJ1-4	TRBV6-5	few	TGTGCCAGCAGTTACTCTGGGGGCGCAACTAATGAAAAACTGTTTTTT	CASSYSGGATNEKLFF
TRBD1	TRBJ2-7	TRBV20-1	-	TGCAGTGCTTCGGACCGGGACAGGGTCTACGAGCAGTACTTC	CSASDRDRVYEQYF
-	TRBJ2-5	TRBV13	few	TGTGCCAGCCGCCGGACTACCCGGGAGACCCAGTACTTC	CASRRTTRETQYF
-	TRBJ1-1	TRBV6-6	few	TGTGCCAGCAGAAGGGACAATTCCCCGAACACTGAAGCTTTCTTT	CASRRDNSPNTEAFF
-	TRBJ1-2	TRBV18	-	TGTGCCAGCTCACCCCCCGGTCCGGGAGGCTATGGCTACACCTTC	CASSPPGPGGYGYTF
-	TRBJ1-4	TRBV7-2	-	TGTGCCAGCAGCTACCGGGCAGCTTCAACTAATGAAAAACTGTTTTTT	CASSYRAASTNEKLFF
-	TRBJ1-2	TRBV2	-	TGTGCCAGCAGTGAGCAGGGCGCTCATGGCTACACCTTC	CASSEQGAHGYTF
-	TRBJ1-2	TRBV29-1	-	TGCAGCGTTGACCACGGGGGGAGCTATGGCTACACCTTC	CSVDHGGSYGYTF
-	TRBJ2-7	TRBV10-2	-	TGCGCCAGCCGCCGGGACCGAGCCTACGAGCAGTACTTC	CASRRDRAYEQYF
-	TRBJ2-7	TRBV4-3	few	TGCGCCAGCAGCCAAGCCTCGGAAGGGGTTGATGAGCAGTACTTC	CASSQASEGVDEQYF
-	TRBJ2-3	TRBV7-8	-	TGTGCCAGCAGCTTAGCGGCAGGGAGAATCACAGATACGCAGTATTTT	CASSLAAGRITDTQYF
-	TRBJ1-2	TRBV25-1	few	TGTGCCAGCAGGCTGGGTGGGGGCTACACCTTC	CASRLGGGYTF
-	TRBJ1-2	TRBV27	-	TGTGCCAGCATGTTACAGGGAAGGGGCTACACCTTC	CASMLQGRGYTF
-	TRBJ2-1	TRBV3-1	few	TGTGCCAGCAGCCAAGAGGGTACGGCAGGGCCCTACAATGAGCAGTTCTTC	CASSQEGTAGPYNEQFF
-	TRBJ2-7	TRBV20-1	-	TGCAGTGCTAGTGGGTTCCCCCAAGAGACCCAGAACTTC	CSASGFPQETQNF